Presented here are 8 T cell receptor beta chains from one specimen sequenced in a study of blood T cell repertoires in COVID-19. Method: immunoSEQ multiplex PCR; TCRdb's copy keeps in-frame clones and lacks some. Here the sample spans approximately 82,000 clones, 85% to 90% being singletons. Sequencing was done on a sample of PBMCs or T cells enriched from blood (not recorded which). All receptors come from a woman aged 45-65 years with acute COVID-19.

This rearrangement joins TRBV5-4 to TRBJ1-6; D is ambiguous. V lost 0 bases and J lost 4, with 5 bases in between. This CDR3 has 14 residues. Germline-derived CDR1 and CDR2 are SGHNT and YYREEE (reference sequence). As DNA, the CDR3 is TGTGCCAGCAGCTTGGTTCAGTATAATTCACCCCTCCACTTT. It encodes CASSLVQYNSPLHF.

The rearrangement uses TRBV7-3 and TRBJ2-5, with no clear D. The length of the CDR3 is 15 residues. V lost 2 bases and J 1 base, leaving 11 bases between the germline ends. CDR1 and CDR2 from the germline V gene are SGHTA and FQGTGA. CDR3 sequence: CASSLGVAFQETQYF. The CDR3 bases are TGTGCCAGCAGCTTAGGAGTCGCGTTCCAAGAGACCCAGTACTTC.

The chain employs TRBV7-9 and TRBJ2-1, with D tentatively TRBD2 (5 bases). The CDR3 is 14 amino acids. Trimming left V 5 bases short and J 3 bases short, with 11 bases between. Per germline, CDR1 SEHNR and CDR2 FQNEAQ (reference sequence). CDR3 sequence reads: CASSLGLNYNEQFF. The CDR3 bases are TGTGCCAGCAGCCTTGGACTCAACTACAATGAGCAGTTCTTC.

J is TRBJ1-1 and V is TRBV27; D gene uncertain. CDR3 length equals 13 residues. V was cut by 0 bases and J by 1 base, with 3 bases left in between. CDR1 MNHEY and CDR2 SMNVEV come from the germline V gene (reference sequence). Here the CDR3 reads CASSLSRNTEAFF. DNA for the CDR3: TGTGCCAGCAGTTTATCGAGGAACACTGAAGCTTTCTTT.

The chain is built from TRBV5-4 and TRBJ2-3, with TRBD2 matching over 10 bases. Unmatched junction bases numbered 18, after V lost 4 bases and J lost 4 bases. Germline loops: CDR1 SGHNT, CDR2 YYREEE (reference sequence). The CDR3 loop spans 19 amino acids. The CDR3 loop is CASSQPTGLAFPIADTQYF. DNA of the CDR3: TGTGCCAGCAGCCAACCCACGGGACTAGCGTTCCCCATCGCAGATACGCAGTATTTT. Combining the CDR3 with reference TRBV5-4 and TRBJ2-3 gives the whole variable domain ETGVTQSPTHLIKTRGQQVTLRCSSQSGHNTVSWYQQALGQGPQFIFQYYREEENGRGNFPPRFSGLQFPNYSSELNVNALELDDSALYLCASSQPTGLAFPIADTQYFGPGTRLTVL.

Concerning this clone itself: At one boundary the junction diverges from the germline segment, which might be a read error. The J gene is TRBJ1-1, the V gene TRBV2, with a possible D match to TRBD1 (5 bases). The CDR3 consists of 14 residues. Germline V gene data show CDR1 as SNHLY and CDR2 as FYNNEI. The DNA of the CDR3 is TGTGCCAGCAGCGAAGGGACGGGGGTAAGACGAGCTTTCTTT. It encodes CASSEGTGVRRAFF.

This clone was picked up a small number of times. The CDR3 sequence is CASSLYGSDTQYF. CDR3 nucleotide sequence: TGTGCCAGCAGCTTATACGGGTCTGATACGCAGTATTTT. The J gene is TRBJ2-3, the V gene TRBV7-9; D call uncertain. CDR1 SEHNR and CDR2 FQNEAQ come from the germline V gene (reference sequence). V lost 2 bases, J lost 6 bases, and 9 bases lay in between. This CDR3 is 13 amino acids long.

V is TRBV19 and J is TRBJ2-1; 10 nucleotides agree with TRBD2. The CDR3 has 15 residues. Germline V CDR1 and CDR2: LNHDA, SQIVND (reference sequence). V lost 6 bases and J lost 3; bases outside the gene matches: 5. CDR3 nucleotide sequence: TGTGCCAGTAGAACCAGGACTAGCGGCTACAATGAGCAGTTCTTC. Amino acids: CASRTRTSGYNEQFF.